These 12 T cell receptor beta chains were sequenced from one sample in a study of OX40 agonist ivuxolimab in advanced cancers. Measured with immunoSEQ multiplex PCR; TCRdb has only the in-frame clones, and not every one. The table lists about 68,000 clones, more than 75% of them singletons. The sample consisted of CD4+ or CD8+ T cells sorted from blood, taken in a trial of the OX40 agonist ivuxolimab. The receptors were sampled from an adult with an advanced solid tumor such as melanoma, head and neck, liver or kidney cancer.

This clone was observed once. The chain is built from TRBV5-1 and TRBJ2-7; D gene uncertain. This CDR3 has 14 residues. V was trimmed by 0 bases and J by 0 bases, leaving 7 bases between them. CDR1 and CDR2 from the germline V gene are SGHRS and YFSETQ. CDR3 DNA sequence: TGCGCCAGCAGCTTGGCCCCGGCCTCCTACGAGCAGTACTTC. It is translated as CASSLAPASYEQYF. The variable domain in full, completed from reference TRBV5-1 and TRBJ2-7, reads KAGVTQTPRYLIKTRGQQVTLSCSPISGHRSVSWYQQTPGQGLQFLFEYFSETQRNKGNFPGRFSGRQFSNSRSEMNVSTLELGDSALYLCASSLAPASYEQYFGPGTRLTVT.

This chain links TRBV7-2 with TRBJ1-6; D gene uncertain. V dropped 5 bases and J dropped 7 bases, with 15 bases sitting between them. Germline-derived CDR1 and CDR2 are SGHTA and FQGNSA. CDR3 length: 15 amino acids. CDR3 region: CASSLIGSTNSPLHF. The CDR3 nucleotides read TGTGCCAGCAGCCTAATAGGAAGTACGAATTCACCCCTCCACTTT.

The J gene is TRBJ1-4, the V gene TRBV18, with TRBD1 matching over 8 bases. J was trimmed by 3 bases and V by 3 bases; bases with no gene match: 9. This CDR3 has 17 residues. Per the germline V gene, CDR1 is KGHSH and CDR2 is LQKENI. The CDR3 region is CASSPRTGTAPNEKLFF. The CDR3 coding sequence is TGTGCCAGCTCACCGAGGACAGGGACAGCACCTAATGAAAAACTGTTTTTT.

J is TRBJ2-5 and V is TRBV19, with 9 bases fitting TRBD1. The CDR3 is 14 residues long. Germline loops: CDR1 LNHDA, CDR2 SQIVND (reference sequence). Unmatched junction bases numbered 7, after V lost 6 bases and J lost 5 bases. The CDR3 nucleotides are TGTGCCAGTAGCAGGACAGGGGTGTCGGAGACCCAGTACTTC. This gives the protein CASSRTGVSETQYF.

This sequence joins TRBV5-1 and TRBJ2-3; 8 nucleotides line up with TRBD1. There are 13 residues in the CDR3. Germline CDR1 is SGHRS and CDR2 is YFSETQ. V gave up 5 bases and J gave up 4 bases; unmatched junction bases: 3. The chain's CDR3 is CASRDRVADTQYF. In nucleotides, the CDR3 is TGCGCCAGCAGGGACAGGGTGGCAGATACGCAGTATTTT.

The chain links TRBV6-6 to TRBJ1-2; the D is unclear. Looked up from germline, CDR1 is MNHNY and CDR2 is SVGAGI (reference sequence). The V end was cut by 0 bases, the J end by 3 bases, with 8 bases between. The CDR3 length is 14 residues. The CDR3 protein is CASSYSSGDYGYTF. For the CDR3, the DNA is TGTGCCAGCAGTTACTCGAGCGGAGACTATGGCTACACCTTC.

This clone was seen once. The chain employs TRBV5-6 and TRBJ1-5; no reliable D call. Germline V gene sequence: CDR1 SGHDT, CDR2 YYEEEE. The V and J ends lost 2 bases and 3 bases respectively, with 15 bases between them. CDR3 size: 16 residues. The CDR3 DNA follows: TGTGCCAGCAGCTTAGGCGGTCACAGAACCAATCAGCCCCAGCATTTT. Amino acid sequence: CASSLGGHRTNQPQHF.

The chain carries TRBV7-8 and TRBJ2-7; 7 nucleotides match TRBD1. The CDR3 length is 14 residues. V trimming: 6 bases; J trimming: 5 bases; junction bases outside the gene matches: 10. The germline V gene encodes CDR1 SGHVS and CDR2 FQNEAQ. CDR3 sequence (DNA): TGTGCCAGCAGGCTCGGGACAGATCGTAACGAGCAGTACTTC. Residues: CASRLGTDRNEQYF.

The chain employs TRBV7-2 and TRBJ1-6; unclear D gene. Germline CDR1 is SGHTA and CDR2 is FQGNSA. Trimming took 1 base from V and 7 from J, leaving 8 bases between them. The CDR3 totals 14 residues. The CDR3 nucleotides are TGTGCCAGCAGCTTAGTCGGCGGAAATTCACCCCTCCACTTT. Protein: CASSLVGGNSPLHF.

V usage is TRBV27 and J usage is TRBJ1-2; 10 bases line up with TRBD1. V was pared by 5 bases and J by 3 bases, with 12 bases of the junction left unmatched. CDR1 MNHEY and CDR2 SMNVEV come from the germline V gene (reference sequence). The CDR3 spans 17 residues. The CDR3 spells CASSRRLGDRGDYGYTF. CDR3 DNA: TGTGCCAGCAGTCGACGCCTAGGGGACAGGGGTGACTATGGCTACACCTTC.

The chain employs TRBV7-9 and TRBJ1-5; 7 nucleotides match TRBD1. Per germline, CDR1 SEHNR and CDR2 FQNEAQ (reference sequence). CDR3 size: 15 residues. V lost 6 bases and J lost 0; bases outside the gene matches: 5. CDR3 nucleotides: TGTGCCAGCAGACCTTGGACAGGTAGCAATCAGCCCCAGCATTTT. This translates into CASRPWTGSNQPQHF.

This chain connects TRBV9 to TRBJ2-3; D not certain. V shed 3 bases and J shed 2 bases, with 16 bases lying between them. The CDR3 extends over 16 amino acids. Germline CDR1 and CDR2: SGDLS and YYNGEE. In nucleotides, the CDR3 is TGTGCCAGCAGCGCCGCTCACTCTAGACCCACAGATACGCAGTATTTT. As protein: CASSAAHSRPTDTQYF.